Listed below are T cell receptor beta chains from one sample, sequenced in a study of blood T cell repertoires in COVID-19. The table came from immunoSEQ multiplex PCR; TCRdb's copy has only in-frame clones and leaves some out. This table has approximately 88,000 clones, 60% to 85% appearing once. The sequenced material came from peripheral blood. The receptors were sampled from a human donor in a cohort sampled during active COVID-19. Both conserved end residues are part of each CDR3. A D gene is named only where the DNA matches it firmly. Size tells how often a clone was seen (once, few, many) or the class of an expanded clone, and some rows leave it out.

j_gene: TRBJ1-2
abundance: NA
v_gene: TRBV28
d_gene: TRBD1
CDR3aa: CASSQGQGGWGHYGYTF
CDR3nt: TGTGCCAGCAGCCAAGGACAGGGTGGGTGGGGCCACTATGGCTACACCTTC

j_gene: TRBJ2-3
abundance: NA
v_gene: TRBV6-1
d_gene: TRBD2
CDR3aa: CASSAPLAISTDTQYF
CDR3nt: TGTGCCAGCAGTGCCCCACTAGCGATCAGCACAGATACGCAGTATTTT

j_gene: TRBJ2-4
abundance: NA
v_gene: TRBV28
d_gene: TRBD2
CDR3aa: CASSPRGAQGIQYF
CDR3nt: TGTGCCAGCAGCCCGCGGGGGGCCCAGGGCATTCAGTACTTC

j_gene: TRBJ2-7
abundance: NA
v_gene: TRBV29-1
d_gene: TRBD2
CDR3aa: CSAGLAGDEQYF
CDR3nt: TGCAGCGCGGGACTAGCGGGAGACGAGCAGTACTTC

j_gene: TRBJ1-1
abundance: NA
v_gene: TRBV19
d_gene: NA
CDR3aa: CASTPPPRGEAFF
CDR3nt: TGTGCCAGTACCCCGCCCCCCCGCGGAGAAGCTTTCTTT

j_gene: TRBJ2-2
abundance: NA
v_gene: TRBV10-3
d_gene: TRBD2
CDR3aa: CAISGTSGTRELFF
CDR3nt: TGTGCCATCAGTGGGACTAGCGGGACGCGGGAGCTGTTTTTT

j_gene: TRBJ2-2
abundance: NA
v_gene: TRBV28
d_gene: TRBD2
CDR3aa: CASSGGSTGELFF
CDR3nt: TGTGCCAGCAGTGGCGGGAGCACCGGGGAGCTGTTTTTT

j_gene: TRBJ2-1
abundance: NA
v_gene: TRBV30
d_gene: NA
CDR3aa: CAWRGNRRGNEQFF
CDR3nt: TGTGCCTGGAGAGGGAACAGACGGGGAAATGAGCAGTTCTTC

j_gene: TRBJ1-5
abundance: NA
v_gene: TRBV3-1/TRBV3-2
d_gene: TRBD1
CDR3aa: CASSQELGQGGRYQPQHF
CDR3nt: TGTGCCAGCAGCCAAGAATTGGGACAGGGGGGAAGGTACCAGCCCCAGCATTTT

j_gene: TRBJ2-5
abundance: NA
v_gene: TRBV30
d_gene: TRBD2
CDR3aa: CAWSGGWVAGGRETQYF
CDR3nt: TGTGCCTGGAGTGGAGGTTGGGTAGCGGGAGGACGGGAGACCCAGTACTTC

j_gene: TRBJ2-6
abundance: NA
v_gene: TRBV5-4
d_gene: TRBD2
CDR3aa: CASSLARHLAGSSGANVLTF
CDR3nt: TGTGCCAGCAGCTTGGCCAGACATTTAGCGGGGAGCTCTGGGGCCAACGTCCTGACTTTC

j_gene: TRBJ2-3
abundance: NA
v_gene: TRBV7-9
d_gene: TRBD2
CDR3aa: CASSQWTSGNFWAPDTQYF
CDR3nt: TGTGCCAGCAGCCAATGGACTAGCGGGAATTTTTGGGCGCCAGATACGCAGTATTTT

j_gene: TRBJ2-3
abundance: once
v_gene: TRBV20-1
d_gene: NA
CDR3aa: CSAGPRDTQYF
CDR3nt: TGCAGTGCAGGTCCCAGGGATACGCAGTATTTT

j_gene: TRBJ1-4
abundance: NA
v_gene: TRBV19
d_gene: NA
CDR3aa: CASSLTLTREKLFF
CDR3nt: TGTGCCAGTAGCCTGACTCTTACTCGAGAAAAACTGTTTTTT

j_gene: TRBJ2-1
abundance: once
v_gene: TRBV1
d_gene: NA
CDR3aa: CTSSQDWRWGAGEGGNEQFF
CDR3nt: TGCACCAGCAGCCAAGATTGGAGATGGGGAGCGGGAGAAGGGGGCAATGAGCAGTTCTTC

j_gene: TRBJ1-2
abundance: NA
v_gene: TRBV6-1
d_gene: NA
CDR3aa: CASSSQEGGYTF
CDR3nt: TGTGCCAGCAGTTCCCAGGAGGGTGGCTACACCTTC

j_gene: TRBJ1-1
abundance: NA
v_gene: TRBV12-3/TRBV12-4
d_gene: TRBD1
CDR3aa: CASLQGAGAEAFF
CDR3nt: TGTGCCAGCTTACAGGGGGCTGGGGCTGAAGCTTTCTTT

j_gene: TRBJ2-7
abundance: once
v_gene: TRBV12-3/TRBV12-4
d_gene: NA
CDR3aa: CASSLQVEQYF
CDR3nt: TGTGCCAGCAGTTTACAGGTCGAGCAGTACTTC

j_gene: TRBJ1-1
abundance: NA
v_gene: TRBV6-2/TRBV6-3
d_gene: TRBD1
CDR3aa: CASSYQLASGTAEAFF
CDR3nt: TGTGCCAGCAGTTACCAACTCGCGTCAGGGACAGCTGAAGCTTTCTTT

j_gene: TRBJ2-7
abundance: NA
v_gene: TRBV27
d_gene: TRBD1
CDR3aa: CASSSHGQGHEQYF
CDR3nt: TGTGCCAGCAGTTCCCATGGACAGGGGCACGAGCAGTACTTC

j_gene: TRBJ2-3
abundance: NA
v_gene: TRBV5-5
d_gene: NA
CDR3aa: CASSLVNRGTDTQYF
CDR3nt: TGTGCCAGCAGCTTGGTTAACAGGGGCACAGATACGCAGTATTTT

j_gene: TRBJ2-2
abundance: few
v_gene: TRBV10-3
d_gene: NA
CDR3aa: CAISEPNGQPTGELFF
CDR3nt: TGTGCCATCAGTGAGCCCAACGGACAGCCCACCGGGGAGCTGTTTTTT

j_gene: TRBJ1-5
abundance: NA
v_gene: TRBV18
d_gene: NA
CDR3aa: CASSLNRANQPQHF
CDR3nt: TGTGCCAGCTCACTTAACAGGGCGAATCAGCCCCAGCATTTT

j_gene: TRBJ2-2
abundance: NA
v_gene: TRBV2
d_gene: TRBD1
CDR3aa: CASSEQGANTGELFF
CDR3nt: TGTGCCAGCAGTGAACAGGGGGCCAACACCGGGGAGCTGTTTTTT

j_gene: TRBJ2-1
abundance: NA
v_gene: TRBV13
d_gene: TRBD2
CDR3aa: CASSLVSVGLAGGPHEQFF
CDR3nt: TGTGCCAGCAGCTTGGTTAGCGTCGGACTAGCGGGAGGGCCCCATGAGCAGTTCTTC

j_gene: TRBJ1-6
abundance: NA
v_gene: TRBV11-2
d_gene: TRBD1
CDR3aa: CASSLWDRENSPLHF
CDR3nt: TGTGCCAGCAGCTTATGGGACAGGGAAAATTCACCCCTCCACTTT

j_gene: TRBJ2-4
abundance: NA
v_gene: TRBV5-1
d_gene: TRBD1
CDR3aa: CASSLVGQGVGNIQYF
CDR3nt: TGCGCCAGCAGCTTGGTCGGGCAGGGGGTCGGAAACATTCAGTACTTC

j_gene: TRBJ1-3
abundance: NA
v_gene: TRBV6-4
d_gene: NA
CDR3aa: CASTSRGASGNTIYF
CDR3nt: TGTGCCAGCACCTCGCGGGGGGCCTCGGGAAACACCATATATTTT

j_gene: TRBJ2-7
abundance: NA
v_gene: TRBV7-2
d_gene: TRBD2
CDR3aa: CASSLVSGSPNEQYF
CDR3nt: TGTGCCAGCAGCTTAGTCAGCGGGAGTCCCAACGAGCAGTACTTC

j_gene: TRBJ1-3
abundance: few
v_gene: TRBV5-5
d_gene: NA
CDR3aa: CASSPEEVAGNTIYF
CDR3nt: TGTGCCAGCAGCCCGGAAGAGGTTGCTGGAAACACCATATATTTT

j_gene: TRBJ2-1
abundance: NA
v_gene: TRBV5-4
d_gene: TRBD2
CDR3aa: CASSPTSGYSSYNEQFF
CDR3nt: TGTGCCAGCAGCCCTACTAGCGGGTATAGCTCCTACAATGAGCAGTTCTTC

j_gene: TRBJ1-6
abundance: few
v_gene: TRBV19
d_gene: NA
CDR3aa: CASSLTGSRSPLHF
CDR3nt: TGTGCCAGTAGTTTAACAGGGTCTCGGTCACCCCTCCACTTT

j_gene: TRBJ2-3
abundance: NA
v_gene: TRBV4-1
d_gene: TRBD1
CDR3aa: CASSQVGTGGFTDTQYF
CDR3nt: TGCGCCAGCAGCCAAGTGGGGACAGGGGGATTCACAGATACGCAGTATTTT

j_gene: TRBJ2-7
abundance: NA
v_gene: TRBV6-2/TRBV6-3
d_gene: TRBD2
CDR3aa: CASSYSLAGIYEQYF
CDR3nt: TGTGCCAGCAGTTACTCGCTAGCGGGGATCTACGAGCAGTACTTC

j_gene: TRBJ2-7
abundance: NA
v_gene: TRBV28
d_gene: NA
CDR3aa: CASSPQGQHYEQYF
CDR3nt: TGTGCCAGCAGTCCTCAGGGACAACACTACGAGCAGTACTTC

j_gene: TRBJ2-4
abundance: once
v_gene: TRBV6-2/TRBV6-3
d_gene: NA
CDR3aa: CASSYGLGLAKNIQYF
CDR3nt: TGTGCCAGCAGTTACGGGTTGGGGCTAGCCAAAAACATTCAGTACTTC

j_gene: TRBJ2-1
abundance: NA
v_gene: TRBV24-1
d_gene: NA
CDR3aa: CATSEGLFIGEQFF
CDR3nt: TGTGCCACCAGTGAGGGCCTATTCATTGGAGAGCAGTTCTTC

j_gene: TRBJ2-7
abundance: few
v_gene: TRBV27
d_gene: TRBD1
CDR3aa: CASSLWNRGLAYEQYF
CDR3nt: TGTGCCAGCAGTTTGTGGAACAGGGGGCTAGCCTACGAGCAGTACTTC

j_gene: TRBJ2-1
abundance: NA
v_gene: TRBV28
d_gene: TRBD1
CDR3aa: CASSLRQGDYNEQFF
CDR3nt: TGTGCCAGCAGTCTGCGACAGGGTGACTACAATGAGCAGTTCTTC

j_gene: TRBJ2-3
abundance: few
v_gene: TRBV6-2/TRBV6-3
d_gene: TRBD2
CDR3aa: CASSKSTSGRTDTQYF
CDR3nt: TGTGCCAGCAGTAAATCGACTAGCGGGAGAACAGATACGCAGTATTTT

j_gene: TRBJ1-2
abundance: NA
v_gene: TRBV28
d_gene: NA
CDR3aa: CASSFSELYTF
CDR3nt: TGTGCCAGCAGTTTCTCCGAGCTCTACACCTTC

j_gene: TRBJ1-2
abundance: NA
v_gene: TRBV10-3
d_gene: TRBD1
CDR3aa: CAISARGRDGYTF
CDR3nt: TGTGCCATCAGTGCGAGGGGGCGTGATGGCTACACCTTC